This T cell receptor (beta chain) was captured in a study of T cells in Graves' hyperthyroidism and ophthalmopathy. TCR beta CDR3 regions were amplified from RNA. The HTBI primer set drove a first-round RT-PCR of the TCR CDR3. From the multiplex PCR reads, TCRdb called clonotypes with MiXCR, one entry per CDR3 protein. The repertoire includes about 620,000 distinct CDR3 sequences, 15% to 20% of them detected once, and over 3.5% sits in the top ten. This clonotype has at least ten counts. Its antigen remains unknown. Study-level results: Ophthalmopathy was identified by the model a median 6.5 months ahead of onset.

When ophthalmopathy did not progress within 18 months, Graves' hyperthyroidism was considered stable. Trimming left V 7 bases short and J 7 bases short, with 26 bases between. CDR1 is MDHEN and CDR2 is SYDVKM in the germline V gene. This CDR3 has 18 amino acids. Source material: blood. The origin of this receptor is a woman in her thirties with Graves' hyperthyroidism. This chain connects TRBV28 to TRBJ1-6; D is possibly TRBD1 (5 bases). This CDR3 is CASTLVGEVLNSNSPLHF. In DNA form, the CDR3 reads TGTGCCAGCACCCTCGTGGGGGAGGTTTTGAACTCAAATTCACCCCTCCACTTT.